The 20 T cell receptor beta chains presented below share a single source sample, sequenced in a study of T cells expressing NK-cell markers. TCRdb re-called the 5' RACE reads and catalogs CDR3 proteins one per entry, DNA excluded. Its table lists about 180,000 distinct CDR3 sequences. The sequenced sample was blood T cells: a sorted CD56 or NKG2C T cell subset, CD4+ or CD8+ T cells, or bulk PBMC T cells (not recorded which). Receptors were obtained from a man aged 18-75 years in good health.

The rearrangement links TRBV12-3 or TRBV12-4 to TRBJ1-3. CDR3 size: 13 residues. CDR3 amino acids: CASSFPSGDTIYF.

The J gene is TRBJ2-7, the V gene TRBV9; TCRdb indicates TRBD1, and absent DNA this call remains unverified. The CDR3 runs 14 residues. Germline lookup yields CDR1 SGDLS and CDR2 YYNGEE. CDR3 region: CASSMGQGSYEQYF.

The rearrangement links TRBV29-1 to TRBJ2-1; TCRdb designates TRBD2, a call that cannot be tested without DNA. CDR3 length: 14 residues. Per germline, CDR1 SQVTM and CDR2 ANQGSEA. This CDR3 reads CSDDLAGGSYEQFF.

The chain carries TRBV2 and TRBJ2-5. Germline V CDR1 and CDR2: SNHLY, FYNNEI. The CDR3 has 15 residues. CDR3: CASSERYTEQETQYF. The whole variable domain, remainder taken from reference TRBV2 and TRBJ2-5, is EPEVTQTPSHQVTQMGQEVILRCVPISNHLYFYWYRQILGQKVEFLVSFYNNEISEKSEIFDDQFSVERPDGSNFTLKIRSTKLEDSAMYFCASSERYTEQETQYFGPGTRLLVL.

The genes are TRBV5-5 and TRBJ2-3; the D gene TCRdb calls, TRBD2, cannot be checked with no DNA. The CDR3 covers 15 residues. Germline-derived CDR1 and CDR2 are SGHKS and YYEKEE (reference sequence). The CDR3 loop is CASSLYGGPGDTQYF.

The chain employs TRBV13 and TRBJ1-2; there is no DNA to check the TCRdb D call of TRBD1. Germline CDR1 PRHDT, CDR2 FYEKMQ (reference sequence). The CDR3 is 13 residues long. The CDR3 loop reads CASSQGDSYGYTF.

The chain employs TRBV6-2 or TRBV6-3 and TRBJ2-1; TCRdb gives TRBD2 as the D gene, but with no DNA this cannot be confirmed. Germline V CDR1 and CDR2: MNHEY, SVGEGT. The CDR3 contains 16 residues. CDR3 protein: CASSYSQRGGRYEQFF.

The chain joins TRBV2 to TRBJ2-6; with no DNA, the TCRdb D assignment of TRBD2 cannot be verified. The CDR3 is 14 amino acids. Germline assignment: CDR1 SNHLY and CDR2 FYNNEI. The CDR3 sequence is CASLWGAGANVLTF.

The chain carries TRBV12-3 or TRBV12-4 and TRBJ2-5; TCRdb gives TRBD2 as the D gene, but with no DNA this cannot be confirmed. This CDR3 region has 17 residues. The CDR3 is CASSPGLAGVHQETQYF.

The rearrangement uses TRBV5-8 and TRBJ2-1; TCRdb reports TRBD1, a call that lacks DNA to check it against. The CDR3 runs 15 residues. CDR1 and CDR2 (germline): SGHTS, YDEGEE. The CDR3 protein is CASSLRQGMRNEQFF.

The V gene is TRBV7-9, the J gene TRBJ1-1; TCRdb designates TRBD1, a call that cannot be tested without DNA. This CDR3 is built from 13 residues. The germline V gene has CDR1 SEHNR and CDR2 FQNEAQ (reference sequence). CDR3: CASSWDRSTEAFF.

V and J are TRBV4-2 and TRBJ2-5. Germline CDR1 is LGHNA and CDR2 is YNFKEQ. The CDR3 runs 14 residues. The CDR3 protein is CASSSERHEETQYF.

This chain uses TRBV5-6 with TRBJ2-3; absent DNA, TCRdb's TRBD1 call cannot be checked. The length of the CDR3 is 16 residues. Looked up from germline, CDR1 is SGHDT and CDR2 is YYEEEE. The chain's CDR3 is CASSPGWGGQGDTQYF.

V gene TRBV7-9 combines with J gene TRBJ2-5; TCRdb's assignment of TRBD2 cannot be checked, as there is no DNA. In germline, CDR1 is SEHNR, CDR2 FQNEAQ (reference sequence). This CDR3 comprises 15 residues. This CDR3 reads CASSLVVANGETQYF.

V usage is TRBV24-1 and J usage is TRBJ1-5; the TCRdb D gene call, TRBD1, has no DNA to confirm it. The CDR3 runs 14 residues. Germline CDR1 KGHDR, CDR2 SFDVKD. CDR3 loop: CATSDWGSFQPQHF.

The chain couples TRBV3-1 to TRBJ2-5; TCRdb's D gene call, TRBD2, goes unchecked for lack of DNA. The CDR3 is 13 amino acids. From germline, CDR1 is LGHDT and CDR2 YNNKEL (reference sequence). The CDR3 reads CASTGEEQETQYF.

The V call is TRBV28, the J call TRBJ2-1. CDR3 length: 12 amino acids. Germline loops: CDR1 MDHEN, CDR2 SYDVKM. The CDR3 sequence is CASSFSTGWQFF.

The chain recombines TRBV16 with TRBJ1-6; the D call of TRBD1 rests on TCRdb alone, since no DNA is present to check it. Germline assignment: CDR1 KGHSY and CDR2 FQNENV. CDR3 length equals 15 residues. The CDR3 region is CASSQSGTGYSPLHF.

The rearrangement uses TRBV4-1 and TRBJ1-1. CDR1 is MGHRA, CDR2 YSYEKL, per germline. This CDR3 region has 13 residues. CDR3 protein: CASSQAPGLEAFF.

The chain carries TRBV3-1 and TRBJ1-6; TCRdb proposes TRBD1, but this gene call is untestable without DNA. CDR3 size: 18 residues. Germline CDR1 is LGHDT and CDR2 is YNNKEL (reference sequence). The CDR3 loop is CASSQGTVRSSYNSPLHF.